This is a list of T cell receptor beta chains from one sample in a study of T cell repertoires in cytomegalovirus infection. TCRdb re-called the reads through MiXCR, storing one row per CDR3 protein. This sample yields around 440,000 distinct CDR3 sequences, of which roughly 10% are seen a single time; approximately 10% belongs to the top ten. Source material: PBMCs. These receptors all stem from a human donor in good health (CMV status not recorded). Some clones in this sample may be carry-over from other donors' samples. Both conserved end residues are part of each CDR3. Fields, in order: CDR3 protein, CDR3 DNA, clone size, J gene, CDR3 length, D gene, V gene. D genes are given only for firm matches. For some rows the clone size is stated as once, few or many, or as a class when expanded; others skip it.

CDR3 protein: CSARPARVKPYGYTF
CDR3 DNA: TGCAGTGCTAGACCAGCTCGAGTAAAACCCTATGGCTACACCTTC
clone size: .
J gene: TRBJ1-2
CDR3 length: 15
D gene: .
V gene: TRBV20-1

CDR3 protein: CASSFLAGEGVEQYF
CDR3 DNA: TGTGCCAGCAGCTTCCTAGCGGGAGAGGGGGTCGAGCAGTACTTC
clone size: many
J gene: TRBJ2-7
CDR3 length: 15
D gene: TRBD2
V gene: TRBV7-2

CDR3 protein: CASSFGFNGDGYTF
CDR3 DNA: TGTGCCAGCAGTTTCGGCTTCAATGGAGATGGCTACACCTTC
clone size: few
J gene: TRBJ1-2
CDR3 length: 14
D gene: .
V gene: TRBV12-3/TRBV12-4

CDR3 protein: CASSLGSGVNYGYTF
CDR3 DNA: TGTGCCAGCAGCTTAGGCTCAGGAGTAAACTATGGCTACACCTTC
clone size: many
J gene: TRBJ1-2
CDR3 length: 15
D gene: .
V gene: TRBV7-2

CDR3 protein: CASSIGRETPYTGELFF
CDR3 DNA: TGTGCCAGTAGTATAGGTCGGGAGACGCCGTACACCGGGGAGCTGTTTTTT
clone size: many
J gene: TRBJ2-2
CDR3 length: 17
D gene: .
V gene: TRBV19

CDR3 protein: CASSAGQGAREQYF
CDR3 DNA: TGTGCCAGCAGCGCAGGACAGGGGGCTCGCGAGCAGTACTTC
clone size: few
J gene: TRBJ2-7
CDR3 length: 14
D gene: TRBD1
V gene: TRBV9

CDR3 protein: CASSQQGLSGSGNEQFF
CDR3 DNA: TGTGCCAGCAGCCAACAGGGGTTGAGCGGGAGCGGCAATGAGCAGTTCTTC
clone size: many
J gene: TRBJ2-1
CDR3 length: 17
D gene: TRBD2
V gene: TRBV4-2

CDR3 protein: CSVEDTGSGPQHF
CDR3 DNA: TGCAGCGTTGAAGATACCGGGTCCGGGCCCCAGCATTTT
clone size: .
J gene: TRBJ1-5
CDR3 length: 13
D gene: .
V gene: TRBV29-1

CDR3 protein: CASSFRDRGYNEQFF
CDR3 DNA: TGTGCCAGTAGTTTCCGGGACAGGGGGTACAATGAGCAGTTCTTC
clone size: many
J gene: TRBJ2-1
CDR3 length: 15
D gene: TRBD1
V gene: TRBV19

CDR3 protein: CASRSPGGSYEQYF
CDR3 DNA: TGTGCCAGCAGATCCCCGGGCGGCTCCTACGAGCAGTACTTC
clone size: many
J gene: TRBJ2-7
CDR3 length: 14
D gene: .
V gene: TRBV7-3

CDR3 protein: CSAPGTENTEAFF
CDR3 DNA: TGCAGTGCTCCTGGGACGGAGAACACTGAAGCTTTCTTT
clone size: .
J gene: TRBJ1-1
CDR3 length: 13
D gene: .
V gene: TRBV20-1

CDR3 protein: CASSFHWLRVLQETQYF
CDR3 DNA: TGTGCCAGCAGCTTTCACTGGCTAAGGGTTCTTCAAGAGACCCAGTACTTC
clone size: many
J gene: TRBJ2-5
CDR3 length: 17
D gene: .
V gene: TRBV11-3

CDR3 protein: CASSFGPEQFF
CDR3 DNA: TGCGCCAGCAGCTTCGGCCCTGAGCAGTTCTTC
clone size: .
J gene: TRBJ2-1
CDR3 length: 11
D gene: .
V gene: TRBV5-1

CDR3 protein: CSARDPGQGVSYEQYF
CDR3 DNA: TGCAGTGCTAGAGATCCGGGACAGGGGGTATCCTACGAGCAGTACTTC
clone size: many
J gene: TRBJ2-7
CDR3 length: 16
D gene: TRBD1
V gene: TRBV20-1

CDR3 protein: CASSPGQGANYGYTF
CDR3 DNA: TGTGCCAGTAGTCCCGGACAGGGGGCTAACTATGGCTACACCTTC
clone size: many
J gene: TRBJ1-2
CDR3 length: 15
D gene: TRBD1
V gene: TRBV19

CDR3 protein: CASSIDRETQYF
CDR3 DNA: TGTGCCAGTAGTATAGATCGAGAGACCCAGTACTTC
clone size: many
J gene: TRBJ2-5
CDR3 length: 12
D gene: .
V gene: TRBV19

CDR3 protein: CASTRGLWQPQHF
CDR3 DNA: TGTGCCAGCACCAGGGGTTTGTGGCAGCCCCAGCATTTT
clone size: many
J gene: TRBJ1-5
CDR3 length: 13
D gene: .
V gene: TRBV7-2